Following are 17 T cell receptor beta chains from one sample sequenced in a study of cytomegalovirus exposure and HLA in healthy donors. A multiplex PCR was run with 60 Vbeta primers and 13 Jbeta primers. Method: immunoSEQ multiplex PCR; TCRdb's copy keeps in-frame clones and lacks some. The table records 70,000 to 100,000 clones, 80% of them present only once. Material: PBMCs. These TCRs come from a woman aged 45-65 years in good health and CMV-seropositive.

J is TRBJ1-4 and V is TRBV4-1, with 7 bases matching TRBD1. Per germline, CDR1 MGHRA and CDR2 YSYEKL. V lost 6 bases, J lost 3 bases, and 7 bases stayed unmatched. There are 15 residues in the CDR3. The CDR3 DNA reads as TGCGCCAGCAGTCCCACAGGGGCGGCTAATGAAAAACTGTTTTTT. Translating gives CASSPTGAANEKLFF.

The genes are TRBV2 and TRBJ2-1, with a weak D call TRBD2 (5 bases). The germline CDR1 and CDR2 sequences are SNHLY and FYNNEI. The CDR3 is made up of 13 amino acids. V gave up 4 bases and J gave up 7 bases, with 11 bases separating them. CDR3 amino acids: CASSVLDSNEQFF. CDR3 DNA: TGTGCCAGCAGTGTCCTGGACTCGAATGAGCAGTTCTTC.

The rearrangement uses TRBV15 and TRBJ2-5; TRBD1 might be the D (6 bases). This CDR3 is 17 amino acids long. V was pared by 0 bases and J by 1 base, with 15 bases between. Germline V gene lookup returns CDR1 LNHNV and CDR2 YYDKDF (reference sequence). The DNA of the CDR3 is TGTGCCACCAGCAGAGAGTACAGGGCGGCGGTCCAAGAGACCCAGTACTTC. Translating gives CATSREYRAAVQETQYF.

V is TRBV29-1 and J is TRBJ1-5, with D perhaps matching TRBD1 (5 bases). CDR3 size: 13 residues. Germline V gene lookup returns CDR1 SQVTM and CDR2 ANQGSEA. V dropped 4 bases and J dropped 0 bases, with 7 bases sitting between them. CDR3 in DNA: TGCAGCGTTGCCCAGGGTAGCAATCAGCCCCAGCATTTT. It specifies CSVAQGSNQPQHF.

V and J are TRBV4-1 and TRBJ1-4; tentative D call: TRBD1 (5 bases). The CDR3 is made up of 16 amino acids. Germline V gene lookup returns CDR1 MGHRA and CDR2 YSYEKL. Trimming cost V 2 bases and J 5 bases, with 15 bases left between them. CDR3 in DNA: TGCGCCAGCAGCCAACGAGGAAGGACACACAATGAAAAACTGTTTTTT. Translating gives CASSQRGRTHNEKLFF.

The V and J genes are TRBV30 and TRBJ1-5; 8 nucleotides match TRBD1. V was pared by 1 base and J by 6 bases, with 8 bases of the junction left unmatched. This CDR3 spans 15 amino acids. CDR1 is GTSNPN, CDR2 SVGIG, per germline (reference sequence). CDR3 nucleotide sequence: TGTGCCTGGAGTGGCCCCAGACAGGGGAGTCAGCCCCAGCATTTT. It codes for CAWSGPRQGSQPQHF.

The genes are TRBV30 and TRBJ1-1; weak D call: TRBD1 (5 bases). The length of the CDR3 is 17 residues. Germline V CDR1 and CDR2: GTSNPN, SVGIG (reference sequence). The ends were cut back, 0 bases at V and 3 bases at J, with 20 bases in the middle. The CDR3 coding sequence is TGTGCCTGGAGTGTAGCGGGACGGCCCCGGTGGGACACTGAAGCTTTCTTT. Translated, it gives CAWSVAGRPRWDTEAFF.

The gene calls are TRBV27 and TRBJ2-5; D remains unclear. V lost 3 bases to trimming and J lost 0 bases, with 5 bases between them. This CDR3 is built from 13 residues. Germline loops: CDR1 MNHEY, CDR2 SMNVEV (reference sequence). CDR3 residues: CASSFQNQETQYF. The CDR3 bases are TGTGCCAGCAGTTTTCAAAACCAAGAGACCCAGTACTTC.

The V and J genes are TRBV6-5 and TRBJ1-4; 8 bases align to TRBD1. The germline V gene has CDR1 MNHEY and CDR2 SVGAGI. With V trimmed by 2 bases and J by 4 bases, 6 bases remained unmatched. The CDR3 runs 16 residues. The chain's CDR3 is CASSYLWTGNNEKLFF. In nucleotides, the CDR3 is TGTGCCAGCAGTTACCTTTGGACAGGGAATAATGAAAAACTGTTTTTT.

This chain uses TRBV18 with TRBJ2-2; D remains ambiguous. The V end lost 4 bases, the J end lost 3 bases, and 12 bases lay between the germline ends. This CDR3 spans 15 amino acids. Germline V lookup: CDR1 KGHSH, CDR2 LQKENI. In DNA form, the CDR3 reads TGTGCCAGCTCACGTGGGCAAACCGACACCGGGGAGCTGTTTTTT. As protein: CASSRGQTDTGELFF. Complete variable domain (other parts from reference TRBV18 and TRBJ2-2): NAGVMQNPRHLVRRRGQEARLRCSPMKGHSHVYWYRQLPEEGLKFMVYLQKENIIDESGMPKERFSAEFPKEGPSILRIQQVVRGDSAAYFCASSRGQTDTGELFFGEGSRLTVL.

CDR3: CASSPTGNTDTQYF. The DNA of the CDR3 is TGTGCCAGCAGCCCCACGGGGAACACAGATACGCAGTATTTT. The chain links TRBV7-9 to TRBJ2-3, with D maybe TRBD2 (5 bases). Trimming stripped 5 bases from V and 2 bases from J, with 11 bases between. The CDR3 is made up of 14 amino acids. Germline CDR1 SEHNR, CDR2 FQNEAQ (reference sequence). Full variable domain (outside the CDR3, taken from reference TRBV7-9 and TRBJ2-3): DTGVSQNPRHKITKRGQNVTFRCDPISEHNRLYWYRQTLGQGPEFLTYFQNEAQLEKSRLLSDRFSAERPKGSFSTLEIQRTEQGDSAMYLCASSPTGNTDTQYFGPGTRLTVL.

The chain has TRBV5-4 and TRBJ2-1; the D gene is possibly TRBD2 (5 bases). V shed 6 bases and J shed 4 bases, with 11 bases lying between them. CDR3 length: 13 amino acids. Germline V gene lookup returns CDR1 SGHNT and CDR2 YYREEE (reference sequence). The CDR3 DNA reads TGTGCCAGCACCCCCGGCGGGTACAATGAGCAGTTCTTC. This translates into CASTPGGYNEQFF.

V gene TRBV5-4 combines with J gene TRBJ1-6; 7 positions match TRBD1. Germline V gene sequence: CDR1 SGHNT, CDR2 YYREEE (reference sequence). The CDR3 loop spans 14 amino acids. V trimming: 3 bases; J trimming: 6 bases; junction bases outside the gene matches: 3. CDR3 loop: CASSSGTANSPLHF. CDR3 DNA: TGTGCCAGCAGCTCCGGGACAGCTAATTCACCCCTCCACTTT. Combining the CDR3 with reference TRBV5-4 and TRBJ1-6 gives the whole variable domain ETGVTQSPTHLIKTRGQQVTLRCSSQSGHNTVSWYQQALGQGPQFIFQYYREEENGRGNFPPRFSGLQFPNYSSELNVNALELDDSALYLCASSSGTANSPLHFGNGTRLTVT.

The chain joins TRBV5-1 to TRBJ1-2; D not certain. The V gene's germline CDR1 is SGHRS and CDR2 YFSETQ. With 0 bases removed from V and 8 bases from J, the gap between germline ends came to 11 bases. This CDR3 region has 13 residues. CDR3 DNA: TGCGCCAGCAGCTTGGAGCTGGGGAGAGGCTACACCTTC. This translates into CASSLELGRGYTF.

This clone was seen a handful of times. The chain couples TRBV19 to TRBJ1-2; TRBD1 is a possible D gene (6 bases). Germline V lookup: CDR1 LNHDA, CDR2 SQIVND (reference sequence). Between the trimmed V and J ends, which lost 3 bases and 7 bases, there was a span of 12 bases. This CDR3 contains 13 residues. The CDR3 DNA is TGTGCCAGTAGTATGACACAGGGAACTGGCTACACCTTC. This sequence encodes CASSMTQGTGYTF.

The chain uses TRBV30 and TRBJ1-2; unclear D gene. V lost 0 bases and J lost 7, with 15 bases in between. Germline loops: CDR1 GTSNPN, CDR2 SVGIG (reference sequence). The CDR3 has 14 residues. The CDR3 here is CAWSVLEGRSGYTF. The CDR3 region has the DNA TGTGCCTGGAGTGTACTGGAGGGAAGGAGTGGCTACACCTTC.

This chain connects TRBV12-5 to TRBJ2-7; 9 bases line up with TRBD2. The CDR3 sequence is 15 residues long. Trimming cost V 1 base and J 3 bases; bases outside gene matches: 4. Germline CDR1 and CDR2: LGHNT and FRNRAP. CDR3 amino acids: CASGLAETSGYEQYV. The CDR3 nucleotides read TGTGCTAGTGGTTTGGCGGAGACTAGCGGCTACGAGCAGTACGTC.